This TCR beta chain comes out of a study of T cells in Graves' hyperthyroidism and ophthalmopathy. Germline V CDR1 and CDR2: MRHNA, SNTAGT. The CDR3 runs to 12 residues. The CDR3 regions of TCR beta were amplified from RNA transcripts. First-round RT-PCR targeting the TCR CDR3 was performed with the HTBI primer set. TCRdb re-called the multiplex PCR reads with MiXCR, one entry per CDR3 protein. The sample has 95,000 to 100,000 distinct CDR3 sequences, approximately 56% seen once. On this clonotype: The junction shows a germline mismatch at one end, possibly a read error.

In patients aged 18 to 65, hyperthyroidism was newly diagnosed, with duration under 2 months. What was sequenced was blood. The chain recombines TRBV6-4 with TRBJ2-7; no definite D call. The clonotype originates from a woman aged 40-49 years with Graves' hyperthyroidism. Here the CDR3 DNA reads TGTGCCAGCAGTGACGGGTTCGGCGAGCAGTATTTC. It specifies CASSDGFGEQYF.